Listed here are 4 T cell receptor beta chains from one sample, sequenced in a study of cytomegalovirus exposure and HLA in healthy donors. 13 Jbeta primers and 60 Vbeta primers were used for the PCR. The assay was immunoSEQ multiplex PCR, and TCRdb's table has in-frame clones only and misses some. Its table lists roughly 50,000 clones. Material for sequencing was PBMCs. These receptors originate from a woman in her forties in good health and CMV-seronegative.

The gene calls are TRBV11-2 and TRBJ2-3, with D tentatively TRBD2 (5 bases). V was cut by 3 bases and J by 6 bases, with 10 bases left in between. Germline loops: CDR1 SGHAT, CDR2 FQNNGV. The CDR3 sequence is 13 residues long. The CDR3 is CASSLERVDTQYF. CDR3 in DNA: TGTGCCAGCAGCTTGGAGAGGGTGGATACGCAGTATTTT.

The CDR3 region has the DNA TGTGCCAGCTCACCTTTGTCCGGACAGGGCGTTCAGCCCCAGCATTTT. This translates into CASSPLSGQGVQPQHF. The genes are TRBV18 and TRBJ1-5; 8 nucleotides match TRBD1. Germline assignment: CDR1 KGHSH and CDR2 LQKENI. V trimming: 3 bases; J trimming: 6 bases; junction bases outside the gene matches: 10. This CDR3 is built from 16 residues.

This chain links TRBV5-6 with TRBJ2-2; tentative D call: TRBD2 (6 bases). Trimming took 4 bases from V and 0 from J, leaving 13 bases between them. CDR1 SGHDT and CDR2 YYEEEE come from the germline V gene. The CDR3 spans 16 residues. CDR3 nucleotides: TGTGCCAGCAGCCCTGGGCGCGGGGCGAACACCGGGGAGCTGTTTTTT. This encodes CASSPGRGANTGELFF.

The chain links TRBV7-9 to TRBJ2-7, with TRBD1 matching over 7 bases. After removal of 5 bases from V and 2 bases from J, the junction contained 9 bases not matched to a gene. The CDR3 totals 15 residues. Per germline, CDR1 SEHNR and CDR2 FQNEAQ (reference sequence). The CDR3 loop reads CASSVGQWDAYEQYF. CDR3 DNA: TGTGCCAGCAGCGTGGGACAGTGGGACGCCTACGAGCAGTACTTC.